Below, one T cell receptor (beta chain) is given with its context. This CDR3 contains 18 residues. Trimming left V 7 bases short and J 0 bases short, with 24 bases between. This entry is derived from a study of T-cell reconstitution after alpha-beta-depleted transplantation in children. Unique molecular identifiers were incorporated during preparation of the TCRbeta library. TCRdb fed the PCR reads into MiXCR, producing one record per CDR3 protein. This sample yields 500,000 or so distinct CDR3 sequences, of which about 33% are seen a single time; 2% to 3% belongs to the top ten. The sequencing used PBMCs from the stem cell graft donor, collected from the stem cell graft. The chain links TRBV12-3 or TRBV12-4 to TRBJ1-1; the D gene is possibly TRBD1 (5 bases). The sequence was obtained from a human donor who donated a stem cell graft to a child with aplastic anemia. CDR3 sequence (DNA): TGTGCCAGCACCAGAGCAGGGATAGGGAGTACTCTGAACACTGAAGCTTTCTTT. Translating it yields CASTRAGIGSTLNTEAFF.